The following is a T cell receptor (beta chain) sequence with its context. The junction departs from the called germline gene at one end, perhaps through a read error. This record comes from a study of immune characterization of retroperitoneal liposarcoma. Germline lookup yields CDR1 MNHNS and CDR2 SASEGT. The CDR3 runs to 16 residues. MiXCR, applied by TCRdb to the PCR reads, yields one record per CDR3 protein. In the table there are more than 9,500 distinct CDR3 sequences, around 24% of which are singletons. Sequenced sample: tumor tissue. The receptor was derived from a female donor with retroperitoneal liposarcoma. This chain joins TRBV6-1 and TRBJ2-3; D is unresolved. CDR3 DNA sequence: TGTGCCAGTAGTGAAGGTTGGGGATTCGTCACAGATACGCAGTATTTT. This translates into CASSEGWGFVTDTQYF.